The 10 T cell receptor beta chains listed next were all sequenced from one sample in a study of response to subunit inactivated influenza vaccine. MiXCR, run by TCRdb on the RT-PCR reads, gives a single entry per CDR3 protein. There are about half a million distinct CDR3 sequences in the sample; roughly 27% occur only once, and 1.5% to 2% lies in the top ten. The source was CD4+ T cells sorted from PBMCs, collected around 5 days after vaccination. All receptors derive from a man over 45 who received an inactivated influenza vaccine.

The sample holds many counts of this clonotype. The chain joins TRBV7-8 to TRBJ1-1; D gene unclear. The CDR3 is 13 amino acids. Trimming left V 5 bases short and J 4 bases short, with 11 bases between. Germline lookup yields CDR1 SGHVS and CDR2 FQNEAQ. The CDR3 reads CASSQQTVTEAFF. As DNA, the CDR3 is TGTGCCAGCAGCCAACAGACGGTCACTGAAGCTTTCTTT.

The genes are TRBV7-2 and TRBJ2-3; weak D call: TRBD1 (6 bases). Germline CDR1 is SGHTA and CDR2 is FQGNSA. The V end was cut by 3 bases, the J end by 3 bases, with 16 bases between. This CDR3 comprises 16 residues. The CDR3 here is CASSFGQHHGTDTQYF. In nucleotides, the CDR3 is TGTGCCAGCAGCTTCGGACAGCACCATGGGACAGATACGCAGTATTTT.

This clonotype was counted between two and nine times. The V call is TRBV5-1, the J call TRBJ2-3, with 7 bases fitting TRBD2. The CDR3 spans 16 residues. CDR1 is SGHRS, CDR2 YFSETQ, per germline. V lost 3 bases and J lost 5; bases outside the gene matches: 12. Here the CDR3 DNA reads TGCGCCAGCAGCTCCACCGGGACTATTCATAGAGATACGCAGTATTTT. Its translation: CASSSTGTIHRDTQYF.

This clonotype appeared a few times. The chain is built from TRBV4-3 and TRBJ1-4; D is uncertain. The CDR3 is 17 amino acids. Per the germline V gene, CDR1 is LGHNA and CDR2 is YSLEER. V was clipped by 4 bases and J by 0 bases, with 15 bases between them. Written as DNA, the CDR3 is TGCGCCAGCAGCCCATGGATCACACATACAACTAATGAAAAACTGTTTTTT. Its translation is CASSPWITHTTNEKLFF.

The V and J genes are TRBV7-2 and TRBJ1-6, with D possibly being TRBD1 (5 bases). Trimming shortened V by 1 base and J by 6 bases, and 10 bases separated the two germline ends. From germline, CDR1 is SGHTA and CDR2 FQGNSA. The CDR3 loop spans 15 amino acids. The CDR3 bases are TGTGCCAGCAGCTTAGTGGACGGGACTAATTCACCCCTCCACTTT. Translated: CASSLVDGTNSPLHF.

This chain uses TRBV7-3 with TRBJ2-3; 13 bases map to TRBD2. J lost 2 bases, V lost 4 bases, and 3 bases had no gene match. Germline CDR1 and CDR2: SGHTA and FQGTGA. This CDR3 is built from 16 residues. The CDR3 reads CASSWGLAGTTDTQYF. Here the CDR3 DNA reads TGTGCCAGCAGCTGGGGACTAGCGGGAACCACAGATACGCAGTATTTT.

The V gene is TRBV5-1, the J gene TRBJ2-5; 7 bases line up with TRBD2. Germline CDR1 SGHRS, CDR2 YFSETQ. The CDR3 sequence is 13 residues long. With V trimmed by 6 bases and J by 3 bases, 5 bases remained unmatched. The CDR3 region has the DNA TGCGCCAGCATGCCTAGCGGAAAAGAGACCCAGTACTTC. Translating gives CASMPSGKETQYF. The whole variable domain, filled in from reference TRBV5-1 and TRBJ2-5, reads KAGVTQTPRYLIKTRGQQVTLSCSPISGHRSVSWYQQTPGQGLQFLFEYFSETQRNKGNFPGRFSGRQFSNSRSEMNVSTLELGDSALYLCASMPSGKETQYFGPGTRLLVL.

This clonotype was observed many times. The chain links TRBV12-3 or TRBV12-4 to TRBJ1-3; D not certain. V lost 5 bases and J lost 4, with 9 bases in between. CDR3 length equals 13 residues. CDR3 residues: CASSPALGNTIYF. The CDR3, as DNA: TGTGCCAGCAGTCCGGCTCTCGGAAACACCATATATTTT.

The rearrangement uses TRBV7-2 and TRBJ2-5; D may be TRBD1 or TRBD2 (5 bases each). Germline values: CDR1 SGHTA, CDR2 FQGNSA. This CDR3 contains 13 residues. Trimming removed 4 bases from V and 8 bases from J, with 14 bases in between. CDR3 DNA sequence: TGTGCCAGCAGCTGGGGGAACCAAGTTACCCAGTACTTC. This codes for CASSWGNQVTQYF.

This clonotype was counted only a few times. The J gene is TRBJ1-1, the V gene TRBV7-8; no clear D. The V and J ends lost 6 bases and 0 bases respectively, with 8 bases between them. CDR3 size: 13 residues. Germline CDR1 SGHVS, CDR2 FQNEAQ. The CDR3 coding sequence is TGTGCCAGCAGTGGGAGGGTGAACACTGAAGCTTTCTTT. Its translation is CASSGRVNTEAFF.